The entry that follows covers one T cell receptor beta chain sequence. This specimen comes from a study of blood T cell repertoires in COVID-19. Turning to the study itself: COVID-19 samples from acute and convalescent phases originated in the United States, Italy and Spain. PBMCs, B-cell-depleted T cells, or T cells were the source of the cDNA or gDNA that made up the material.

The V gene lost 4 bases and the J gene lost 10 bases, with 14 bases spanning the gap. The CDR3 covers 14 residues. The germline gives CDR1 MNHEY, CDR2 SVGEGT. TCRdb's table, derived via immunoSEQ multiplex PCR, lists solely in-frame clones and lacks some. Among 110,000 to 150,000 clones listed, roughly 80% were seen once. The sample consisted of peripheral blood. The V call is TRBV6-2 or TRBV6-3, the J call TRBJ1-6; D remains ambiguous. The sequence was obtained from a human donor in a cohort sampled during active COVID-19. The CDR3 DNA is TGTGCCAGCAGTTCCGACATACGAGACTCACCCCTCCACTTT. Its translation is CASSSDIRDSPLHF.